The clone carrying this T cell receptor beta chain was found a few times. The target antigen is unknown. At one boundary the junction diverges from the germline segment, which might be a read error. CDR1 is SSHAT, CDR2 FNYEAQ, per germline (reference sequence). The CDR3 extends over 13 amino acids. Preparation of TCR beta libraries was done by quantitative 5'-RACE with molecular barcodes. TCRdb fed the 5' RACE reads into MiXCR, producing one record per CDR3 protein. The sample holds around 220,000 distinct CDR3 sequences, approximately 20% seen once. The source of the sample is a study of CD8 T cells in ankylosing spondylitis. General observations from the study: Disease-linked clones reportedly concentrated significantly in matched ankylosing spondylitis synovial fluid. Seven to nine highly homologous variants made up a TCR beta motif, and this motif appeared characteristic of ankylosing spondylitis blood. Peripheral blood samples showed relatively rare disease-linked clones, and these clones were CD8+.

The chain combines TRBV7-7 with TRBJ1-1, with no clear D. This receptor was obtained from a male donor with ankylosing spondylitis. The sample taken for sequencing was blood, either unsorted or a sorted T cell fraction (not recorded which). The CDR3 loop is CASSLNSGTEAFF. The DNA of the CDR3 is TGTGCTAGCAGCTTAAATAGTGGCACTGAAGCTTTCTTT.